The entry below gives a single TCR beta chain sequence along with its context. This clone was detected only once. Its antigen remains unidentified. Base qualities are not provided; no much larger clone lies one nucleotide away. This record comes from a study of T cell changes during pregnancy in multiple sclerosis (dated by TCRdb to between 2018 and 2021). About the study as a whole: The study examined how the T cell repertoire changed over the course of pregnancy in women with multiple sclerosis.

The library was generated by the immunoSEQ multiplex PCR assay. TCRdb provides this immuneACCESS table in a form limited to in-frame rearrangements. Some clones are lacking; in checked studies, under half of them reflect an unresolved V gene, and why the rest are absent is not known. Here the sample has around 50,000 clones; about nine tenths occur a single time. The ten largest clonotypes hold 0.61% of the sample. Spanning cysteine to phenylalanine, the CDR3 consists of 15 amino acids. The read is trimmed to its CDR3 DNA, 45 bases read in frame from base 1. The rearrangement combines TRBV21-1 with TRBJ1-2; the D segment call TRBD1 is taken from the table without a DNA check. TRBV21-1 has pseudogene status. The source is a female donor in good health, enrolled as a control in a pregnancy study. The input for sequencing was CD4+ T cells from peripheral blood mononuclear cells, taken after pregnancy. The CDR3 here reads CASSPQALSLYGYTF. The sequence in DNA is TGTGCCAGCAGTCCCCAGGCGTTGTCCCTATATGGCTACACCTTC.